This T cell receptor beta chain was documented in a study of shared clonotypes between healthy human individuals. TCRdb's table, derived via immunoSEQ multiplex PCR, lists solely in-frame clones and lacks some. The data show over a million clones, about 70% seen once. Germline CDR1 SGHRS, CDR2 YFSETQ. The CDR3 spans 13 residues. With 4 bases removed from V and 8 bases from J, the gap between germline ends came to 15 bases. Study findings and constraints: Larger estimated richness was generally seen in naive subsets than in memory subsets. Few donors restricted represented genetic and exposure-history diversity.

This clone has just a few counts. The target antigen is unknown. The genes are TRBV5-1 and TRBJ1-2; no clear D gene. This TCR derives from a man aged 18 to 35 in good health. Source material: memory CD4+ T cells sorted from blood. Subset given: CD45RA-negative fraction. The CDR3 spells CASSPDLEGGYTF. In DNA, the CDR3 is TGCGCCAGCAGCCCGGACCTGGAGGGAGGCTACACCTTC.